The 6 T cell receptor beta chains below were found in one sample sequenced in a study of cytomegalovirus exposure and HLA in healthy donors (dated by TCRdb to 2017 to 2019). Libraries were prepared through the immunoSEQ multiplex PCR assay. A mixture of 60 forward primers for TCR Vbeta segments and 13 reverse primers for TCR Jbeta segments was used in the multiplex PCR. TCRdb provides this immuneACCESS table in a form limited to in-frame rearrangements. Some clones are lacking; in checked studies, under half of them reflect an unresolved V gene, and why the rest are absent is not known. The sample table holds 160,000 or so clones, of which 80% were seen once. The ten most abundant clones make up roughly 5% of the sample. Input material: PBMCs. The receptors derive from a man aged 25 to 45 in good health and CMV-seronegative.

CDR3 amino acids: CASSIGRDRYEQYF. CDR3 DNA: TGTGCCAGTAGTATAGGGCGGGACCGGTACGAGCAGTACTTC. V usage is TRBV19 and J usage is TRBJ2-7; D may be TRBD2 (6 bases). V was pared by 1 base and J by 4 bases, with 11 bases between. This CDR3 has 14 residues. The germline V gene has CDR1 LNHDA and CDR2 SQIVND (reference sequence).

The CDR3 protein is CASSSGLVAYEQYF. CDR3 nucleotide sequence: TGTGCCAGTAGTTCCGGACTAGTTGCCTACGAGCAGTACTTC. The chain joins TRBV19 to TRBJ2-7, with 7 bases matching TRBD2. The CDR3 is made up of 14 amino acids. Germline V gene data show CDR1 as LNHDA and CDR2 as SQIVND (reference sequence). J was trimmed by 2 bases and V by 5 bases; bases with no gene match: 6.

The chain combines TRBV6-5 with TRBJ1-2; D may be TRBD1 (5 bases). V was cut by 11 bases and J by 8 bases, with 24 bases left in between. The CDR3 covers 14 residues. CDR1 is MNHEY, CDR2 SVGAGI, per germline. In DNA, the CDR3 is TGTGCCGTAACGCGCGGGGAGGGGAGCGGGGGCTACACCTTC. Translating it yields CAVTRGEGSGGYTF.

V usage is TRBV25-1 and J usage is TRBJ1-5; a weak D match, TRBD1 (5 bases). Per germline, CDR1 MGHDK and CDR2 SYGVNS. The CDR3 has 12 amino acids. Trimming removed 6 bases at V and 4 bases at J, with 7 bases between. The CDR3 coding sequence is TGTGCCAGCAGGGAGGGGAATCAGCCCCAGCATTTT. Encoded protein: CASREGNQPQHF.

This clone occurred once. The J gene is TRBJ1-2, the V gene TRBV10-3; D perhaps matches TRBD1 (5 bases). V was cut by 4 bases and J by 1 base, with 10 bases left in between. This CDR3 contains 14 residues. Germline lookup yields CDR1 ENHRY and CDR2 SYGVKD. The chain's CDR3 is CAISAARDNYGYTF. CDR3 nucleotide sequence: TGTGCCATCAGTGCTGCCAGGGATAACTATGGCTACACCTTC.

V gene TRBV7-2 combines with J gene TRBJ2-2, with 7 bases that match TRBD1. The V gene's germline CDR1 is SGHTA and CDR2 FQGNSA. This CDR3 is 14 amino acids long. With 5 bases clipped from V and 4 bases from J, the junction kept 4 bases outside the gene matches. The CDR3 reads CASSPGTATGELFF. As DNA, the CDR3 is TGTGCCAGCAGCCCCGGGACAGCCACCGGGGAGCTGTTTTTT.